This entry lists 8 T cell receptor beta chains sequenced from one sample in a study of Ad26.COV2.S vaccination and SARS-CoV-2 variants. Generated by immunoSEQ multiplex PCR, the TCRdb table keeps only in-frame clones and is missing some. The sample has about 350,000 clones, around 88% seen once. Regarding treatment: 19 received Ad26.COV2.S at low or high dose, single or two shots; roughly five received placebo; per-sample allocation not given. After the first vaccine or placebo injection, samples were drawn on day 63. This material consisted of peripheral blood, taken in a trial of Ad26.COV2.S vaccine versus placebo. The receptors originated from a person between 18 and 65 years old who received the Ad26.COV2.S COVID-19 vaccine or a placebo.

The J gene is TRBJ2-7, the V gene TRBV5-1; 9 nucleotides match TRBD1. Germline CDR1 is SGHRS and CDR2 is YFSETQ. The CDR3 is 15 amino acids. Losses at the gene ends were 0 bases for V and 4 bases for J; bases not matched to a gene: 5. The CDR3 is CASSLEGQGDYEQYF. In DNA, the CDR3 is TGCGCCAGCAGCTTGGAGGGACAGGGCGATTACGAGCAGTACTTC.

V and J are TRBV19 and TRBJ2-2; D unclear. Trimming left V 3 bases short and J 2 bases short, with 13 bases between. In germline, CDR1 is LNHDA, CDR2 SQIVND (reference sequence). The CDR3 spans 16 residues. Here the CDR3 DNA reads TGTGCCAGTAGTATTGGGCAGCGACTTAACACCGGGGAGCTGTTTTTT. Amino acids: CASSIGQRLNTGELFF.

This clone was seen only once. The chain combines TRBV4-2 with TRBJ2-2, with D tentatively TRBD2 (6 bases). Trimming removed 1 base at V and 1 base at J, with 13 bases between. The CDR3 is 17 amino acids. The germline V gene has CDR1 LGHNA and CDR2 YNFKEQ. In nucleotides, the CDR3 is TGTGCCAGCAGCCAAGCCTTGGGGGGATTGAACACCGGGGAGCTGTTTTTT. Amino acid sequence: CASSQALGGLNTGELFF.

This clone was detected many times. CDR3 residues: CASTRQGLRQPQHF. The CDR3 nucleotides are TGTGCCAGCACCCGACAGGGGTTACGGCAGCCCCAGCATTTT. The chain carries TRBV28 and TRBJ1-5, with 8 nucleotides matching TRBD1. Germline-derived CDR1 and CDR2 are MDHEN and SYDVKM. The V and J ends lost 7 bases and 7 bases, in that order; junction bases with no gene match: 9. The CDR3 spans 14 residues.

The V call is TRBV7-6, the J call TRBJ2-5; 12 nucleotides align to TRBD2. V was pared by 5 bases and J by 4 bases, with 2 bases of the junction left unmatched. The CDR3 length is 14 residues. Germline loops: CDR1 SGHVS, CDR2 FNYEAQ. The CDR3 sequence: CASSPGLAGETQYF. The CDR3 DNA reads as TGTGCCAGCAGCCCGGGACTAGCGGGAGAGACCCAGTACTTC.

The chain recombines TRBV9 with TRBJ1-1; D might be TRBD1 (6 bases). Between the trimmed V and J ends, which lost 2 bases and 1 base, there was a span of 9 bases. Germline V gene data show CDR1 as SGDLS and CDR2 as YYNGEE. The CDR3 loop spans 14 amino acids. The DNA of the CDR3 is TGTGCCAGCAGCGTCGGGACACAGAACACTGAAGCTTTCTTT. Translated: CASSVGTQNTEAFF.

Here the CDR3 DNA reads TGTGCCAGCAGCCTAGACGGAGGAAACGAGCAGTACTTC. Amino acid sequence: CASSLDGGNEQYF. The chain links TRBV27 to TRBJ2-7, with D possibly TRBD2 on 5 matching bases. The ends were cut back, 6 bases at V and 5 bases at J, with 14 bases in the middle. CDR3 length: 13 amino acids. Germline lookup yields CDR1 MNHEY and CDR2 SMNVEV (reference sequence).

V gene TRBV28 combines with J gene TRBJ1-5; no clear D. The CDR3 length is 14 residues. Germline V gives CDR1 MDHEN, CDR2 SYDVKM. CDR3 loop: CAIRARYSNQPQHF. In nucleotides, the CDR3 is TGTGCTATTAGAGCCAGATATAGCAATCAGCCCCAGCATTTT.